This paragraph covers one T cell receptor (beta chain) sequence. Its cognate antigen has yet to be identified. Base qualities are not recorded, but no much larger clone differs from it by a single base. This sample was taken from a study of shared clonotypes between healthy human individuals (dated by TCRdb to between 2020 and 2021). Describing the broader study: The cohort included a few men and a couple of women between 18 and 49 years of age. For each donor, three plates each were used for CD4 naive and CD4 memory, two plates were used for CD8 naive, and one plate was used for CD8 memory. Libraries were prepared and TCR repertoires were sequenced by different laboratories using diverse techniques, in order to increase sequencing depth and limit assay-specific biases. Between about 0.94 and 8.9 billion PBMCs per donor were obtained by leukapheresis. The study deeply sequenced blood TCR repertoires of 5 or 6 healthy adults to estimate repertoire size and the extent of clonotype sharing between individuals.

Relative to germline, V is missing 4 bases and J is missing 5 bases, with 10 bases of the junction outside any gene match. Including the terminal cysteine and phenylalanine, the CDR3 comprises 15 residues. Only CDR3 DNA remains: 45 bases, in frame from the first base. Looking up the germline V gene yields CDR1 SGHDT and CDR2 YYEEEE. Using the deep immunoSEQ assay, TCR CDR3 regions were amplified from genomic DNA by multiplex PCR. For each cell subset, the extracted genomic DNA was distributed evenly across all wells of several immunoSEQ 96-well plates, and each plate served as one replicate. For sorted subsets, around 200 ng genomic DNA, equal to 30,000 or so T cell genomes, was loaded into each replicate PCR. The purified libraries were quantified using a Qubit 3.0 fluorometer, sized with a Bioanalyzer 2100, and then quantified again using the KAPA Library Quantification kit. Each immunoSEQ 96-well plate was sequenced on its own single-read 150-cycle Illumina NextSeq 550 flow cell. As for the authors' bioinformatics: Because the immunoSEQ output included only junctional sequences and no quality scores, the filtering could not be the same as the filtering used for full-length reads. Sequences were annotated with PyIR, a Python wrapper for IgBLAST v1.9, and V/J genes and CDR3 were assigned using IMGT germline references. Reads were filtered out if the reads had weak V/J assignments (E-value above 1e-6), no CDR3, stop codons, out-of-frame junctions, or ambiguous translated residues. V3J clonotypes were defined as sequences sharing the same inferred V gene, J gene, and CDR3 amino acid sequence. Percentage overlap between repertoires was calculated by dividing the number of shared unique clonotypes by the size of the smaller repertoire. Three approaches were used to assess repertoire richness: RTK rarefaction, the Chao1 estimator, and Recon v2.1 estimates of unobserved clonotypes. Generation probabilities for all TCRbeta clonotypes obtained by the gDNA method from a handful of donors were computed using OLGA. TCRdb re-hosts the immuneACCESS table, in-frame sequences only. Its copies lack some clones; in the studies checked, an unresolved V gene accounts for under half of them, and the cause for the rest is not known. V, J and clone size were drawn from that table, and D and trimming were deduced from the DNA. The table for this sample lists millions of clones; approximately 92% of them were counted only once. Clones ranked in the top ten supply roughly 0.13% of the sample.

Donors were healthy HIV-negative adults with no recently reported acute infections or vaccinations. All donors were Caucasian adults living in Nashville, Tennessee, USA. CD4+ T cells were enriched by magnetic negative selection; naive cells were then positively selected on CD45RA, and the negative fraction formed the memory subset. Blood was collected by leukapheresis, and PBMCs were isolated by Ficoll-Histopaque density gradient centrifugation and then cryopreserved in liquid nitrogen vapor phase. Purity and quantity of every magnetically sorted T cell population were checked by analytical flow cytometry. Each sorted fraction had its genomic DNA isolated and then quantified by UV absorbance on a Nanodrop 2000c. Overall study results and their limits: Only blood was sampled, and tissue TCR repertoires likely differ from those in blood. Larger estimated clonotype richness was generally found for naive subsets than for memory subsets. Because the study included a small number of donors, the genetic and exposure-history diversity represented was limited. Clonotypes shared by all four sorted-subset donors showed higher generation probabilities than non-shared clonotypes. About 5% of naive CD4, 3.5% of naive CD8, approximately 2.2% of memory CD4, and 0.4% of memory CD8 clonotypes were shared across several donors. Rarefaction of sorted-subset datasets indicated incomplete sequencing despite the large sequencing depth. Pairwise subsampling indicated that sequencing depth was expected to affect the degree of clonotype sharing among donors.

The sample was naive CD4+ T cells sorted from blood. The cell subset or site label of this sample denotes: CD45RA+ positively selected. The source is a man younger than 35 in good health. Recombination joined TRBV5-6 with TRBJ2-5; TRBD1 aligns with 8 central bases. CDR3 region: CASSIRTGKKETQYF. The DNA is TGTGCCAGCAGCATACGGACAGGGAAAAAGGAGACCCAGTACTTC. The reference TRBV5-6 and TRBJ2-5 proteins fill in what lies around the CDR3, so the full variable domain reads DAGVTQSPTHLIKTRGQQVTLRCSPKSGHDTVSWYQQALGQGPQFIFQYYEEEERQRGNFPDRFSGHQFPNYSSELNVNALLLGDSALYLCASSIRTGKKETQYFGPGTRLLVL.